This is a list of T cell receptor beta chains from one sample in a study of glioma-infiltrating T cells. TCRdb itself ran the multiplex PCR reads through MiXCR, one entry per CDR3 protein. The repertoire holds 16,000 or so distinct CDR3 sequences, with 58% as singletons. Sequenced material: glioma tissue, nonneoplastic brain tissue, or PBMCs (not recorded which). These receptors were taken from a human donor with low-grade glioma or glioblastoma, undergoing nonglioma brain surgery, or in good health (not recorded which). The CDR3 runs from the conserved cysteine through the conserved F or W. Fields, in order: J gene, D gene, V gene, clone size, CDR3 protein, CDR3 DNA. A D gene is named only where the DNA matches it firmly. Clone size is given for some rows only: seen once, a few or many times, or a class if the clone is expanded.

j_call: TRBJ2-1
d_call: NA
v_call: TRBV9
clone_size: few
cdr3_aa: CASSVAQVYNEQFF
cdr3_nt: TGTGCCAGCAGCGTAGCCCAGGTTTACAATGAGCAGTTCTTC

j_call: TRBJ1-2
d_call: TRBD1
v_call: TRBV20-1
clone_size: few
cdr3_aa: CSAKPGQGDYGYTF
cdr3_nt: TGCAGTGCTAAACCGGGACAGGGAGACTATGGCTACACCTTC

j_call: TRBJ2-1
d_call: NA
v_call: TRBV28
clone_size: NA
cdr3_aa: CASSPLTHFNEQFF
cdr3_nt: TGTGCCAGCAGCCCATTAACGCACTTCAATGAGCAGTTCTTC

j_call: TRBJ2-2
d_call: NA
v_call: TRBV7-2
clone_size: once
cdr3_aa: CASSFRFQDTGELFF
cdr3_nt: TGTGCCAGCAGCTTTAGATTCCAGGACACCGGGGAGCTGTTTTTT

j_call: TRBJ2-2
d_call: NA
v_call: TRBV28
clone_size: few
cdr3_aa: CASSLRPGPNTGELFF
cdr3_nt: TGTGCCAGCAGTTTACGTCCGGGACCAAACACCGGGGAGCTGTTTTTT

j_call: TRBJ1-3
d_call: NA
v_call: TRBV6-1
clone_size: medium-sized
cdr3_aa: CASSGTPNSGNTIYF
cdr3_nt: TGTGCCAGCAGTGGGACTCCTAACTCTGGAAACACCATATATTTT

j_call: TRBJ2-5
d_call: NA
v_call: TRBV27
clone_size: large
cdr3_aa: CASSFGGREGETQYF
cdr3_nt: TGTGCCAGCAGTTTCGGGGGGCGCGAGGGAGAGACCCAGTACTTC

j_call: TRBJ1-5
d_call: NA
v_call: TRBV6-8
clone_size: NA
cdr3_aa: CASSYCRGSNKPQHF
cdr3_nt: TGTGCCAGCAGTTACTGCCGGGGGAGCAATAAGCCCCAGCATTTT

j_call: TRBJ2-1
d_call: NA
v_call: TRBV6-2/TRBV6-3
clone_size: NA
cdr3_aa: CASSQPGHNEQFF
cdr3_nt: TGTGCCAGCAGTCAACCGGGCCACAATGAGCAGTTCTTC

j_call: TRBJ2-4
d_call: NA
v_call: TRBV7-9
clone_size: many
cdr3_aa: CASSFGESVKNIQYF
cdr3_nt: TGTGCCAGCAGCTTCGGGGAGTCGGTCAAAAACATTCAGTACTTC

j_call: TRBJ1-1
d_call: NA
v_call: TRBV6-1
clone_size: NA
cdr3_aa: CASNRVLNTEAFF
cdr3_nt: TGTGCCAGCAACCGGGTTCTGAACACTGAAGCTTTCTTT

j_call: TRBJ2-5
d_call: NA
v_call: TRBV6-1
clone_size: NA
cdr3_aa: CASRGGETQYF
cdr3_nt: TGTGCCAGCCGAGGGGGAGAGACCCAGTACTTC

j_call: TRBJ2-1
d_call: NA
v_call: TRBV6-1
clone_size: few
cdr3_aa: CASSPLSPYNEQFF
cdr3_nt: TGTGCCAGCAGCCCCCTTTCCCCCTACAATGAGCAGTTCTTC